A single sample is the source of the 10 T cell receptor beta chains below, sequenced in a study of chemoradiotherapy in HPV16-positive cancers. The table came from immunoSEQ multiplex PCR; TCRdb's copy has only in-frame clones and leaves some out. Among nearly 5,000 clones listed, 90% to 97% were seen once. The material was tumor tissue, obtained from a patient who underwent chemoradiotherapy. These receptors were collected from a human donor with HPV-associated anogenital cancer.

This clone has a handful of counts. In DNA form, the CDR3 reads TGTGCCTGGAGTTGGGGGGTTCGGACTGAAGCTTTCTTT. Its translation: CAWSWGVRTEAFF. The chain joins TRBV30 to TRBJ1-1, with a weak D call TRBD1 (5 bases). The CDR3 spans 13 residues. Germline loops: CDR1 GTSNPN, CDR2 SVGIG (reference sequence). V was pared by 2 bases and J by 5 bases, with 12 bases between.

This clone was detected a few times. V usage is TRBV15 and J usage is TRBJ2-3; tentatively, D is TRBD2 (6 bases). Germline V lookup: CDR1 LNHNV, CDR2 YYDKDF (reference sequence). Trimming pared 2 bases from V and 4 bases from J, leaving 13 bases between. The length of the CDR3 is 15 residues. As DNA, the CDR3 is TGTGCCACCAGCAGAACCCTCGGAGGGGCAGATACGCAGTATTTT. Amino acids: CATSRTLGGADTQYF.

The chain has TRBV15 and TRBJ2-5; 9 bases are shared with TRBD1. J lost 5 bases, V lost 1 base, and 14 bases had no gene match. Germline loops: CDR1 LNHNV, CDR2 YYDKDF (reference sequence). This CDR3 contains 18 residues. This chain's CDR3 is CATSRGLGVTGTGETQYF. CDR3 DNA: TGTGCCACCAGCAGAGGCCTCGGGGTCACCGGGACAGGGGAGACCCAGTACTTC.

This chain links TRBV19 with TRBJ2-1; the match to TRBD2 covers 9 bases. The CDR3 is 15 amino acids. J gave up 1 base and V 4 bases, and 2 bases lay outside the gene matches. Germline lookup yields CDR1 LNHDA and CDR2 SQIVND (reference sequence). CDR3 in DNA: TGTGCCAGTAGTAGGCTAGCGGGATCCTACAATGAGCAGTTCTTC. The encoded protein is CASSRLAGSYNEQFF.

The rearrangement joins TRBV6-5 to TRBJ1-6, with TRBD1 matching over 9 bases. CDR1 is MNHEY, CDR2 SVGAGI, per germline. V lost 5 bases, J lost 9 bases, and 2 bases stayed unmatched. The CDR3 spans 13 residues. The CDR3: CASSTTGGSPLHF. CDR3 DNA sequence: TGTGCCAGCAGTACGACAGGGGGTTCACCCCTCCACTTT.

The chain employs TRBV9 and TRBJ2-2; TRBD1 agrees at 11 bases. Per germline, CDR1 SGDLS and CDR2 YYNGEE. The V and J ends lost 6 bases and 4 bases, in that order; junction bases with no gene match: 8. This CDR3 comprises 16 residues. CDR3 DNA: TGTGCCAGCACCCTCCCCGGGACAGGGGGCACCGGGGAGCTGTTTTTT. Translated: CASTLPGTGGTGELFF.

This chain joins TRBV18 and TRBJ1-1; no clear D gene. Trimming took 0 bases from V and 8 from J, leaving 13 bases between them. The CDR3 loop spans 14 amino acids. CDR1 and CDR2 (germline): KGHSH, LQKENI. CDR3 sequence (DNA): TGTGCCAGCTCACCACCAATGGCCCTCGGGGAAGCTTTCTTT. Its translation: CASSPPMALGEAFF.

The chain uses TRBV11-3 and TRBJ1-1; D possibly corresponds to TRBD1 (5 bases). Germline V gene sequence: CDR1 SGHNT, CDR2 YENEEA. V shed 2 bases and J shed 0 bases, with 7 bases lying between them. This CDR3 region has 14 residues. The CDR3 protein is CASSLRGMNTEAFF. The DNA of the CDR3 is TGTGCCAGCAGCTTAAGGGGCATGAACACTGAAGCTTTCTTT.

The CDR3 protein is CASRETSGSYNEQFF. CDR3 nucleotide sequence: TGCGCCAGCAGAGAGACTAGCGGCTCCTACAATGAGCAGTTCTTC. This rearrangement joins TRBV10-2 to TRBJ2-1; 9 bases are a match to TRBD2. This CDR3 has 15 residues. The ends lost 6 bases at V and 0 bases at J; junction bases unmatched: 3. Looked up from germline, CDR1 is WSHSY and CDR2 is SAAADI.

This chain connects TRBV5-6 to TRBJ2-2, with 7 bases lining up with TRBD2. CDR1 SGHDT and CDR2 YYEEEE come from the germline V gene. The CDR3 has 16 residues. V trimming: 4 bases; J trimming: 3 bases; junction bases outside the gene matches: 9. The CDR3 DNA follows: TGTGCCAGCAGCGCCGGACTAGGTCGGGACACCGGGGAGCTGTTTTTT. It encodes CASSAGLGRDTGELFF. Full variable domain (remainder filled in from reference TRBV5-6 and TRBJ2-2): DAGVTQSPTHLIKTRGQQVTLRCSPKSGHDTVSWYQQALGQGPQFIFQYYEEEERQRGNFPDRFSGHQFPNYSSELNVNALLLGDSALYLCASSAGLGRDTGELFFGEGSRLTVL.